A single sample gave rise to the 10 T cell receptor beta chains below, sequenced in a study of cytomegalovirus exposure and HLA in healthy donors. The PCR ran on 60 Vbeta and 13 Jbeta primers. Assay: immunoSEQ multiplex PCR; the TCRdb copy retains only in-frame clones and omits some. The sample carries under 140,000 clones, 76% recorded once. What was sequenced was PBMCs. Receptor source: a man aged 25-45 years in good health and CMV-seropositive.

The V gene is TRBV28, the J gene TRBJ2-5, with D possibly matching TRBD1 (6 bases). The J call may be mistaken, given a closer DNA end match to TRBJ2-7. The germline V gene has CDR1 MDHEN and CDR2 SYDVKM. The CDR3 is 13 residues long. The CDR3 nucleotides are TGTGCCAGCAGTTTTGCCAGGGGCCACGAGCAGTACTTC. It encodes CASSFARGHEQYF.

Details on this clone: The junction departs from germline at one end; a sequencing error may be responsible. This chain uses TRBV18 with TRBJ1-5; D call uncertain. The CDR3 runs to 12 residues. Per the germline V gene, CDR1 is KGHSH and CDR2 is LQKENI. The CDR3 nucleotides read TGTGCCAGCTCACCTAGCGATCAGCCCCAGCATTTT. This sequence encodes CASSPSDQPQHF.

The J gene is TRBJ2-1, the V gene TRBV28; 9 nucleotides align to TRBD2. CDR1 and CDR2 from the germline V gene are MDHEN and SYDVKM. CDR3 length equals 17 residues. After removal of 2 bases from V and 8 bases from J, the junction contained 13 bases not matched to a gene. The CDR3 nucleotides are TGTGCCAGCAGTTTAGGGGGCGGGGGGGCCTCTACCTATGAGCAGTTCTTC. The encoded protein is CASSLGGGGASTYEQFF.

This chain links TRBV7-9 with TRBJ1-1; D might be TRBD1 (6 bases). The germline gives CDR1 SEHNR, CDR2 FQNEAQ (reference sequence). The length of the CDR3 is 15 residues. V gave up 0 bases and J gave up 1 base, with 9 bases separating them. CDR3 coding DNA: TGTGCCAGCAGCTTAGCGCAGGGGAGGAACACTGAAGCTTTCTTT. Amino acids: CASSLAQGRNTEAFF.

The V call is TRBV30, the J call TRBJ2-1, with TRBD2 matching 13 bases. V lost 0 bases to trimming and J lost 6 bases; unmatched junction nucleotides: 2. Germline V lookup: CDR1 GTSNPN, CDR2 SVGIG (reference sequence). This CDR3 region has 15 residues. The CDR3 region has the DNA TGTGCCTGGAGTGTACTAGCGGGGGGGCCCAATGAGCAGTTCTTC. It specifies CAWSVLAGGPNEQFF.

The chain uses TRBV10-3 and TRBJ2-5, with D perhaps TRBD2 (5 bases). Near its end, the DNA agrees better with TRBJ2-7, so the J call may be wrong. The germline gives CDR1 ENHRY, CDR2 SYGVKD. The CDR3 has 13 amino acids. CDR3 region: CAISEPGSYEQYF. CDR3 nucleotide sequence: TGTGCCATCAGTGAGCCGGGGTCCTACGAGCAGTACTTC.

This clone has a handful of counts. V is TRBV7-6 and J is TRBJ2-7, with D possibly being TRBD1 (5 bases). Germline V gene lookup returns CDR1 SGHVS and CDR2 FNYEAQ. This CDR3 has 17 residues. The germline V and J ends were trimmed by 1 base and 2 bases, with 18 bases remaining between them. The chain's CDR3 is CASSLGTSRMGPYEQYF. The DNA of the CDR3 is TGTGCCAGCAGCTTAGGGACCAGTCGAATGGGGCCCTACGAGCAGTACTTC.

V gene TRBV19 combines with J gene TRBJ2-7; perhaps TRBD1 as D (6 bases). This CDR3 region has 14 residues. Germline CDR1 and CDR2: LNHDA and SQIVND (reference sequence). With 2 bases removed from V and 3 bases from J, the gap between germline ends came to 11 bases. CDR3 sequence (DNA): TGTGCCAGTAGTATAACAGGGTCCAGCTACGAGCAGTACTTC. It yields the protein CASSITGSSYEQYF. Together with reference TRBV19 and TRBJ2-7, the CDR3 gives the full variable domain: DGGITQSPKYLFRKEGQNVTLSCEQNLNHDAMYWYRQDPGQGLRLIYYSQIVNDFQKGDIAEGYSVSREKKESFPLTVTSAQKNPTAFYLCASSITGSSYEQYFGPGTRLTVT.

The chain combines TRBV7-2 with TRBJ2-7, with 7 bases matching TRBD1. CDR3 length equals 14 residues. The germline CDR1 and CDR2 sequences are SGHTA and FQGNSA. The V gene end was trimmed by 5 bases and the J gene end by 2 bases; junction bases not matched to a gene: 6. CDR3 in DNA: TGTGCCAGCAGCCAGAAGACAGGGACCTACGAGCAGTACTTC. Translation gives CASSQKTGTYEQYF.

The V and J genes are TRBV9 and TRBJ2-5; TRBD1 might be the D (6 bases). The V end lost 2 bases, the J end lost 0 bases, and 14 bases lay between the germline ends. The CDR3 spans 16 residues. Germline loops: CDR1 SGDLS, CDR2 YYNGEE. CDR3 sequence reads: CASSVTMDSYQETQYF. The CDR3 nucleotides read TGTGCCAGCAGCGTCACTATGGACAGCTACCAAGAGACCCAGTACTTC.